This TCR beta chain was recovered during a study of shared clonotypes between healthy human individuals. Sequenced by immunoSEQ multiplex PCR; TCRdb stores in-frame clones only, minus some. The sample yields more than 2 million clones, more than 90% seen once. The germline V gene has CDR1 SGDLS and CDR2 YYNGEE. V dropped 5 bases and J dropped 4 bases, with 16 bases sitting between them. The CDR3 runs 15 residues. This sequence was found in a man in his late teens or twenties in good health. Sequencing was done on a sample of naive CD4+ T cells sorted from blood. Documented subset: CD45RA+ positively selected. This chain joins TRBV9 and TRBJ2-1, with D possibly TRBD1 on 6 matching bases. CDR3 in DNA: TGTGCCAGCAGTGCCGGGACATCTCCTTACAATGAGCAGTTCTTC. It translates to CASSAGTSPYNEQFF.